Included here is one TCR beta chain sequence, with context. Its target is not known. Method: immunoSEQ multiplex PCR; TCRdb's copy keeps in-frame clones and lacks some. The sample contains 70,000 to 100,000 clones, over 85% of which appear only once. The CDR3 runs 15 residues. Per the germline V gene, CDR1 is SGHDT and CDR2 is YYEEEE. The V gene end was trimmed by 0 bases and the J gene end by 10 bases; junction bases not matched to a gene: 10. This sample was included in a study of siplizumab effects on memory and regulatory T cells. Study-wide results and limits: Suppressive function of proliferating Tregs from siplizumab cultures was not confirmed. The Treg-derived share of mappable alloreactive CD4+ clones averaged about 74% with siplizumab and around 26% in controls. In unstimulated cells, naive T cells appeared more diverse than memory T cells and seemed major alloresponse contributors.

The chain links TRBV5-6 to TRBJ1-1, with TRBD1 matching over 9 bases. The sequence was collected from a human donor in good health. The source material was CD8+ T cells sorted from blood. The CDR3 protein is CASSLDLGQGAGAFF. For the CDR3, the DNA is TGTGCCAGCAGCTTGGATCTGGGACAGGGTGCGGGAGCTTTCTTT.